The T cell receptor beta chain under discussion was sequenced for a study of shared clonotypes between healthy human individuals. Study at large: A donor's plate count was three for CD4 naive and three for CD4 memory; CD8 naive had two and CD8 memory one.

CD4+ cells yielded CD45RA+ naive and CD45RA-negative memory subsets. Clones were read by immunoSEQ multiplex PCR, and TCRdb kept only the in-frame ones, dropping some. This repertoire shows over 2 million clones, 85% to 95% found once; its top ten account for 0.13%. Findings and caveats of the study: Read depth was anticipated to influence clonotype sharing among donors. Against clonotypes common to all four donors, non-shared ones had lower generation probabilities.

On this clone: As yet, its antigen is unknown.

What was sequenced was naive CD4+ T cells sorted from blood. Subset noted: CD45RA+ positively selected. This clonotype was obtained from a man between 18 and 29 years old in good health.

As DNA, the CDR3 is TGTGCCAGCAGCTTAGCGCGAGGCTTCACCGGGGAGCTGTTTTTT. Its protein product is CASSLARGFTGELFF. The chain links TRBV7-2 to TRBJ2-2; D gene ambiguous. The CDR3 is 15 amino acids. Per the germline V gene, CDR1 is SGHTA and CDR2 is FQGNSA. V shed 0 bases and J shed 4 bases, with 9 bases lying between them.